This T cell receptor (beta chain) was sequenced for a study of spatial heterogeneity in lung cancer. The wider study: Untreated early-stage non-small cell lung cancer patients, approximately 79 in total, were the donors. Where present, follow-up PBMC were sequenced a median of around two years after resection. General observations from the study: Resection saw ubiquitous expanded tumor TCRs appear in blood more than follow-up did.

Trimming removed 2 bases at V and 5 bases at J, with 10 bases between. The CDR3 totals 14 residues. From germline, CDR1 is SEHNR and CDR2 FQNEAQ (reference sequence). Using its own MiXCR run on the 5' RACE reads, TCRdb lists one record per CDR3 protein. The sample records about 100,000 distinct CDR3 sequences, 15% to 20% being singletons. A remark on this clonotype: Its antigen is not identified.

The time point: blood at routine non-recurrence follow-up after resection. The receptor was derived from a male donor with early-stage non-small cell lung cancer. J is TRBJ2-1 and V is TRBV7-9, with D perhaps matching TRBD1 (5 bases). Here the sequenced sample was PBMCs, taken at follow-up. CDR3 sequence: CASSLLATDNEQFF. In DNA form, the CDR3 reads TGTGCCAGCAGCTTATTGGCGACAGACAATGAGCAGTTCTTC.